This T cell receptor (beta chain) came from a study of T cell clones after liver transplantation. Study at large: Liver transplant recipients had immunosuppression withdrawal attempted within 2 years. TCRbeta sequencing after a pre-transplant mixed lymphocyte reaction identified graft-donor-reactive clones, later tracked in post-transplant blood. Timepoints were pre-transplant, pre-withdrawal, and after withdrawal was completed or failed.

As for this clone: Its matching antigen is unknown.

Assay: immunoSEQ multiplex PCR; the TCRdb copy retains only in-frame clones and omits some. The sample lists roughly 57,000 clones, 71% occurring once. Germline V gives CDR1 MNHNY, CDR2 SVGAGI (reference sequence). V was pared by 1 base and J by 4 bases, with 3 bases of the junction left unmatched. This CDR3 contains 14 residues. Study-level results: Post-transplant time points were not standardized, so conclusions are preliminary.

The sample in question was CD4+ T cells from blood, obtained before liver transplant. The J gene is TRBJ2-7, the V gene TRBV6-6; 8 bases agree with TRBD2. The origin of this receptor is a human donor who received a liver transplant. The DNA for the CDR3 is TGTGCCAGCAGTTACTTAAGCGGGGGATACGAGCAGTACTTC. Translating it yields CASSYLSGGYEQYF.